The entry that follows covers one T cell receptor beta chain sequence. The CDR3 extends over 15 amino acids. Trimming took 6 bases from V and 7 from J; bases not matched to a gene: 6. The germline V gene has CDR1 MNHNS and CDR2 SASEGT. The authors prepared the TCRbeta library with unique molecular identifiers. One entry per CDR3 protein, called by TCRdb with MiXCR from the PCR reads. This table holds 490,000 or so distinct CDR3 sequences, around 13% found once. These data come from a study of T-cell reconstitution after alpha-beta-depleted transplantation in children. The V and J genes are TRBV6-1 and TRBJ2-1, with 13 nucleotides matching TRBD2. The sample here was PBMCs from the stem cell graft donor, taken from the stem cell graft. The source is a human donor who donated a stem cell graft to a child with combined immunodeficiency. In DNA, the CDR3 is TGTGCCAGCAGAAAGTGGACTAGCGGGAGTAATGAGCAGTTCTTC. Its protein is CASRKWTSGSNEQFF.